This paragraph covers one TCR beta chain sequence. The antigen is unknown. The data belong to a study of T cell responses to AZD1222 COVID-19 vaccine. Using immunoSEQ multiplex PCR, the repertoire was profiled, and TCRdb retains in-frame clones only, with some absent. The data contain 80,000 to 100,000 clones, approximately 83% of them seen just once; the ten biggest clones take up roughly an eighth. Findings and caveats of the study: The study found vaccine-associated CD4 TCRs spanning spike, dominant at 160-218 and 743-854. Reports indicate that nearly half of spike-specific TCRs are directed at unmutated variant regions.

This sequence was found in an adult who received the AZD1222 COVID-19 vaccine. Here the sequenced sample was peripheral blood, taken 28 days after the second AZD1222 dose.

The CDR3 nucleotides read TGTGCCAGCAGCTCCCGAAGGGGGAGCACAGATACGCAGTATTTT. Amino acids: CASSSRRGSTDTQYF. V and J are TRBV7-2 and TRBJ2-3, with D perhaps matching TRBD1 (6 bases). Germline V gene lookup returns CDR1 SGHTA and CDR2 FQGNSA. The V and J ends lost 4 bases and 0 bases respectively, with 11 bases between them. This CDR3 spans 15 amino acids. Complete variable domain (other parts from reference TRBV7-2 and TRBJ2-3): GAGVSQSPSNKVTEKGKDVELRCDPISGHTALYWYRQSLGQGLEFLIYFQGNSAPDKSGLPSDRFSAERTGGSVSTLTIQRTQQEDSAVYLCASSSRRGSTDTQYFGPGTRLTVL.